This TCR beta chain was identified in a study of blood T cell repertoires in COVID-19. About the study: T cells, B-cell-depleted T cells, or PBMCs provided the cDNA or gDNA that served as material.

Germline-derived CDR1 and CDR2 are SGHTA and FQGNSA. The CDR3 length is 14 residues. The V and J ends lost 4 bases and 5 bases, in that order; junction bases with no gene match: 6. Using immunoSEQ multiplex PCR, the repertoire was profiled, and TCRdb retains in-frame clones only, with some absent. The sample lists approximately 75,000 clones, roughly four fifths occurring once. The TCR sequence derives from a human donor in a cohort sampled during active COVID-19. Input material: peripheral blood. The gene calls are TRBV7-2 and TRBJ2-5; TRBD2 aligns across 8 bases. CDR3 in DNA: TGTGCCAGCAGCTCCCGGGGGGGCCATGAGACCCAGTACTTC. This gives the protein CASSSRGGHETQYF.